This T cell receptor (beta chain) was recovered during a study of identical twins. TCRdb re-called the 5' RACE reads through MiXCR, storing one row per CDR3 protein. The data show roughly 350,000 distinct CDR3 sequences, 9% to 15% seen once. The sample was also reused in another study, on yellow fever vaccine responses in identical twins.

This sequence originates from a young woman in good health. The sequenced material came from CD8+ T cells sorted from blood.

In DNA form, the CDR3 reads TGTGCCAGCAGCTTCAAGGGTGCAGGGCCAGGAAACACCATATATTTT. Protein product: CASSFKGAGPGNTIYF. The chain links TRBV12-3 or TRBV12-4 to TRBJ1-3, with a possible D match to TRBD1 (5 bases). Trimming removed 6 bases at V and 4 bases at J, with 19 bases between. This CDR3 region has 16 residues.